The following is a T cell receptor (beta chain) sequence with its context. Its antigen is still unknown. This entry comes from a study of blood T cells in healthy people across ages. Study at large: The template switching approach captured approximately one barcoded beta molecule for every two T cells. Overall study findings and caveats: Naive CD4+ cells and diversity were both higher in long-lived donors than in aged donors.

For every donor, a draw yielded approximately 9.8 milliliters of peripheral blood. Each sample gave at least 7 million isolated PBMCs. Deletions cut 7 bases from V and 0 bases from J, with 16 bases between. There are 14 residues in the CDR3. Germline V gene lookup returns CDR1 GTSNPN and CDR2 SVGIG (reference sequence). With a J-beta primer mix and a sample-barcoded 5' primer, a second PCR ran roughly 6 to 12 cycles. TCRdb ran MiXCR on the 5' RACE reads and lists one entry per CDR3 protein. The sample comprises 650,000 to 1,000,000 distinct CDR3 sequences, about half of which are singletons, and 15% to 20% rests with the top ten.

Specimen: blood. V is TRBV30 and J is TRBJ2-7, with a weak D call TRBD2 (6 bases). This TCR derives from a man older than 75 in good health. CDR3 loop: CASTRGGISYEQYF. Written as DNA, the CDR3 is TGTGCCTCCACCCGCGGAGGGATCTCCTACGAGCAGTACTTC.